Listed below are T cell receptor beta chains from one sample, sequenced in a study of control samples from healthy donors and cancer patients. Method: immunoSEQ multiplex PCR; TCRdb's copy keeps in-frame clones and lacks some. The data hold roughly 100,000 clones, with around 89% observed a single time. The sequencing sample was made of PBMCs. These receptors were obtained from a man in his sixties with lung cancer. Both conserved end residues are part of each CDR3. The D gene is left open where the match is weak. Clone size appears in some rows only: once, few, many, or a class for an expanded clone.

clone_size d_call j_call v_call cdr3_nt cdr3_aa
- - TRBJ2-1 TRBV5-1 TGCGCCAGCAGCAGCCGACAGTACAATGAGCAGTTCTTC CASSSRQYNEQFF
- - TRBJ2-5 TRBV24-1 TGTGCCACCAACCCGGGGGTGGGAGAGACCCAGTACTTC CATNPGVGETQYF
- - TRBJ1-3 TRBV25-1 TGTGCCAGCAGTGAATTTACTGGAAACACCATATATTTT CASSEFTGNTIYF
- TRBD1 TRBJ1-3 TRBV5-1 TGCGCCAGTCGACAGGGGAACTCTGGAAACACCATATATTTT CASRQGNSGNTIYF
- - TRBJ2-2 TRBV6-5 TGTGCCAGCAGTTACCGATTCGACAGCACCGGGGAGCTGTTTTTT CASSYRFDSTGELFF
once - TRBJ1-1 TRBV4-1 TGCGCCAGCAGGACTACCCTCCCCGATGCAGAAGCTTTCTTT CASRTTLPDAEAFF
- - TRBJ1-1 TRBV7-2 TGTGCCAGCAGCTTAAAGCAGGGTAACACTGAAGCTTTCTTT CASSLKQGNTEAFF
- TRBD1 TRBJ1-1 TRBV6-5 TGTGCCAGCAGTCCCGGGACAGGGGAAGGCACTGAAGCTTTCTTT CASSPGTGEGTEAFF
- - TRBJ2-2 TRBV3-1/TRBV3-2 TGTGCCAGCAGCCATTCGACCCCGACCCCCGGGGAGCTGTTTTTT CASSHSTPTPGELFF
few - TRBJ2-6 TRBV7-3 TGTGCCAGCAGCTTGGAGCCGGACGTATACTCTGGGGCCAACGTCCTGACTTTC CASSLEPDVYSGANVLTF
- - TRBJ2-1 TRBV5-1 TGCGCCAGCAGCGAGACAGGCGCCTACAATGAGCAGTTCTTC CASSETGAYNEQFF
once TRBD2 TRBJ2-3 TRBV18 TGTGCCAGCTCGCGGGGGACTGACAACTCAGATACGCAGTATTTT CASSRGTDNSDTQYF
- - TRBJ1-2 TRBV11-2 TGTGCCAGCAGCTTCCGGACATCACCCAGGAACTATGGCTACACCTTC CASSFRTSPRNYGYTF
- - TRBJ2-3 TRBV9 TGTGCCAGCAACTCTGGGCTTACAGGAACTAGCACAGATACGCAGTATTTT CASNSGLTGTSTDTQYF
- - TRBJ1-5 TRBV7-2 TGTGCCAGCAGCTTAGATAGCAGGGGGCCCCAGCATTTT CASSLDSRGPQHF
- TRBD2 TRBJ2-3 TRBV2 TGTGCCAGCAGTGGTGGAGGAACTAGCGGGGGTGATACGCAGTATTTT CASSGGGTSGGDTQYF
- - TRBJ2-3 TRBV5-4 TGTGCCAGCAGCTCCACGGGACGCCATACGCAGTATTTT CASSSTGRHTQYF
- - TRBJ2-3 TRBV13 TGTGCCAGCAGCTTCGGAAAATACCTACTCACTAGCACAGATACGCAGTATTTT CASSFGKYLLTSTDTQYF
few - TRBJ1-5 TRBV12-5 TGTGCTAGTGGTTTGACGCCGGACGGCCGCACTAATAGCAATCAGCCCCAGCATTTT CASGLTPDGRTNSNQPQHF
- TRBD1 TRBJ1-1 TRBV5-4 TGTGCCAGCAGGACTAACGGACAGGGAGACACTGAAGCTTTCTTT CASRTNGQGDTEAFF
- - TRBJ1-2 TRBV30 TGTGCCTGGAGCCCCCTAAAGGCCTTCTATGGCTACACCTTC CAWSPLKAFYGYTF
- - TRBJ1-3 TRBV6-1 TGTGCCAGCAGTGACCGGACAATCCCGCCGGGAAACACCATATATTTT CASSDRTIPPGNTIYF
- TRBD2 TRBJ2-5 TRBV5-4 TGTGCCAGCAGCTCGGGGACTAGTCGCTCTCAAGAGACCCAGTACTTC CASSSGTSRSQETQYF
few - TRBJ2-2 TRBV9 TGTGCCAGCAGCTGGAGGGAGAGCACCGGGGAGCTGTTTTTT CASSWRESTGELFF
- - TRBJ1-3 TRBV6-5 TGTGCCAGCACCGGTCGGGGGCAGGGTGGCAACACCATATATTTT CASTGRGQGGNTIYF
few - TRBJ1-1 TRBV3-1/TRBV3-2 TGTGCCAGCAGCCAAGATCTCGGACAGATTAACACTGAAGCTTTCTTT CASSQDLGQINTEAFF
- - TRBJ1-4 TRBV30 TGTGCCGGAAGGGACACCCGTAATGAAAAACTGTTTTTT CAGRDTRNEKLFF